The entry below gives a single T cell receptor (beta chain) sequence along with its context. The J segment lost 2 bases and the V segment lost 4 bases, leaving 12 bases of the junction unmatched. The CDR3 runs to 17 residues. Germline values: CDR1 SQVTM, CDR2 ANQGSEA. How the authors handled the data: Reference gene primer amplification gave estimated nucleated cell counts. Data came from immunoSEQ multiplex PCR; TCRdb stores just in-frame clones and leaves some out. V, J and clone size derive from that table, while D and trimming were established from the DNA sequence. The table lists about 270,000 clones, 85% to 90% of them singletons. These data come from a study of blood T cell repertoires in COVID-19. Study-level information: Both acute and convalescent COVID-19 samples were obtained from the United States, Italy and Spain. PBMCs, B-cell-depleted T cells, or T cells were the source of the cDNA or gDNA that made up the material.

Donors were grouped by their self-reported clinical history. This TCR came from a woman under 40 with acute COVID-19. Sequenced input: PBMCs or T cells enriched from blood (not recorded which). The chain employs TRBV29-1 and TRBJ2-3; 10 nucleotides match TRBD1. The CDR3 coding sequence is TGCAGCGTTGGAGGCGCCAGGGACAGGGGAGCCACAGATACGCAGTATTTT. Its translation: CSVGGARDRGATDTQYF.